A selection of T cell receptor beta chains follows, all from one sample in a study of Graves' ophthalmopathy and Graves' hyperthyroidism. TCRdb itself ran the multiplex PCR reads through MiXCR, one entry per CDR3 protein. The sample contains around 170,000 distinct CDR3 sequences, less than 45% of which appear only once. Source material: peripheral blood. The receptors come from a woman in her thirties or forties with Graves' ophthalmopathy. The CDR3 runs from the conserved cysteine through the conserved F or W. A D gene is named only where the DNA matches it firmly. Clone size is stated in some rows and not others, as once, few, many or a class when expanded.

J gene	clone size	V gene	D gene	CDR3 DNA	CDR3 protein
TRBJ2-5	many	TRBV6-2/TRBV6-3	NA	TGTGCCAGCAGAGTAGAAGGGTCCCAAGAGACCCAGTACTTC	CASRVEGSQETQYF
TRBJ1-5	many	TRBV20-1	NA	TGCAGTGCTAGACTGATTAGCAATCAGCCCCAGCATTTT	CSARLISNQPQHF
TRBJ2-5	NA	TRBV7-2	NA	TGTGCCAGCAGCTTAGCGACGCCGGGGTACGGAGAGACCCAGTACTTC	CASSLATPGYGETQYF
TRBJ2-2	many	TRBV14	TRBD1	TGTGCCAGCAGCCTCCAGGGGGTGTCTGTCACCGGGGAGCTGTTTTTT	CASSLQGVSVTGELFF
TRBJ1-1	NA	TRBV28	NA	TGTGCCAGCAGTACTCGGACGGGGGGGGCTGAAGCTTTCTTT	CASSTRTGGAEAFF
TRBJ2-7	once	TRBV6-1	TRBD2	TGTGCCAGCAGTCCCCTGACTAGCGGGAGCGGTGAGCAGTACTTC	CASSPLTSGSGEQYF
TRBJ1-1	NA	TRBV6-1	NA	TGTGCCAGCAGCACAGGGAAGAGCACTGAAGCTTTCTTT	CASSTGKSTEAFF
TRBJ1-2	many	TRBV9	TRBD1	TGTGCCAGCAGCGCTGGACAGGGTGGCTATGGCTACACCTTC	CASSAGQGGYGYTF
TRBJ2-4	NA	TRBV7-2	TRBD2	TGTGCCAGCAGGCCTGGGGGGGGGGATGGAAACATTCAGTACTTC	CASRPGGGDGNIQYF
TRBJ2-2	many	TRBV12-3/TRBV12-4	NA	TGTGCCAGCAGCAAACTGGGGGAGCTGTTTTTT	CASSKLGELFF
TRBJ2-3	NA	TRBV12-3/TRBV12-4	TRBD2	TGTGCCACCAGGACTAGCGGAGCAGATACGCAGTATTTT	CATRTSGADTQYF
TRBJ2-5	NA	TRBV5-6	NA	TGTGCCAGCAGCTTAATACAGGAAGAGACCCAGTACTTC	CASSLIQEETQYF
TRBJ1-5	NA	TRBV19	NA	TGTGCCAGTAGTCAGGGTCTGTTCCAGCCCCAGCATTTT	CASSQGLFQPQHF
TRBJ1-5	many	TRBV11-2	TRBD1	TGTGCCAGCAGCTTAGATCTGGGACAGAACAATCAGCCCCAGCATTTT	CASSLDLGQNNQPQHF
TRBJ1-5	many	TRBV2	TRBD1	TGTGCCAGCGGGGGACAGGGAAGCGGCAATCAGCCCCAGCATTTT	CASGGQGSGNQPQHF
TRBJ2-7	NA	TRBV6-1	NA	TGTGCCAGCAGGGAACGAGGCAGAACCTACGAGCAGTACTTC	CASRERGRTYEQYF
TRBJ2-7	many	TRBV24-1	NA	TGTGCCACCAGTGATGGGGACGGGTCCCTTTACGAGCAGTACTTC	CATSDGDGSLYEQYF
TRBJ2-5	NA	TRBV24-1	TRBD2	TGTGCCACCAGTGAAAGGTCTAGCGGGAGGTTCCAAGAGACCCAGTACTTC	CATSERSSGRFQETQYF
TRBJ1-2	once	TRBV5-1	TRBD1	TGCGCCAGCAGCTCGACAGGGGATGGATATGGCTACACCTTC	CASSSTGDGYGYTF
TRBJ2-5	many	TRBV7-2	NA	TGTGCCAGCAGCTTAGCGGTAGCGGAGAGGGGAGAGACCCAGTACTTC	CASSLAVAERGETQYF
TRBJ2-7	NA	TRBV11-2	NA	TGTGCCAGCAGCCCCCCGACCAGCTACGAGCAGTACTTC	CASSPPTSYEQYF
TRBJ1-1	NA	TRBV15	NA	TGTGCCACCAGCGCAACTCGGGGGGCGCTGGGCACTGAAGCTTTCTTT	CATSATRGALGTEAFF
TRBJ1-1	many	TRBV27	NA	TGTGCCAGCACCCTCAGTGGGGGCGGGACTGAAGCTTTCTTT	CASTLSGGGTEAFF
TRBJ2-7	NA	TRBV12-3/TRBV12-4	NA	TGTGCCAGCAGTTTAGGATTCGAGGAAAACTACGAGCAGTACTTC	CASSLGFEENYEQYF
TRBJ2-2	many	TRBV7-2	NA	TGTGCCAGCTCGGGAAACACCGGGGAGCTGTTTTTT	CASSGNTGELFF
TRBJ2-2	NA	TRBV6-1	NA	TGTGCCAGCAGTGAAGCGGGGACCGGGGAGCTGTTTTTT	CASSEAGTGELFF
TRBJ2-2	many	TRBV7-3	NA	TGTGCCAGCAGCTTAGGGGTGAACACCGGGGAGCTGTTTTTT	CASSLGVNTGELFF
TRBJ1-6	many	TRBV7-9	TRBD1	TGTGGCTCCCAGGGACAGGAAGGTTCACCCCTCCACTTT	CGSQGQEGSPLHF
TRBJ2-2	many	TRBV19	NA	TGTGCCAGTAGCAGTATGGGTCTCACCGGGGAGCTGTTTTTT	CASSSMGLTGELFF
TRBJ1-5	NA	TRBV2	NA	TGTGCCAGCAGTGAAGCGGGCGACCGGAATCAGCCCCAGCATTTT	CASSEAGDRNQPQHF
TRBJ2-7	many	TRBV4-2	TRBD2	TGTGCCAGCAGCCAAATCACTAGCGGGGGTCCCCTCTACGAGCAGTACTTC	CASSQITSGGPLYEQYF
TRBJ2-7	NA	TRBV20-1	TRBD2	TGCAGTGCTAGAGTTCCACCGGGGACTAGCGGGGGGGAGCAGTACTTC	CSARVPPGTSGGEQYF
TRBJ2-5	few	TRBV11-1	NA	TGTGCCAGCAGCTTACCGGCAGTCGCATCGTACCAAGAGACCCAGTACTTC	CASSLPAVASYQETQYF
TRBJ2-2	NA	TRBV6-2/TRBV6-3	TRBD2	TGTGCCAGCAGTTACCTACTAGCGGGAGCCTTCGGGAACACCGGGGAGCTGTTTTTT	CASSYLLAGAFGNTGELFF
TRBJ2-3	many	TRBV24-1	TRBD2	TGTGCCACCAGTGAACTAGCGGCTAGCACAGATACGCAGTATTTT	CATSELAASTDTQYF
TRBJ2-6	NA	TRBV19	NA	TGTGCCAGTAGTATTTGGGTCTCTGGGGCCAACGTCCTGACTTTC	CASSIWVSGANVLTF
TRBJ2-7	many	TRBV30	TRBD1	TGTGCCTGGATAGGGCAGGGGGCCTACGAGCAGTACTTC	CAWIGQGAYEQYF
TRBJ1-6	NA	TRBV27	NA	TGTGCCAGCAGGATCGGGGCCGTGGGAGGTTCACCCCTCCACTTT	CASRIGAVGGSPLHF
TRBJ2-7	many	TRBV6-1	NA	TGTGCCAGCAGTGTGTCGCGGGCCAGGCCCTACGAGCAGTACTTC	CASSVSRARPYEQYF
TRBJ2-7	many	TRBV29-1	NA	TGCAGCGCCCGCGGGGCCAGCTACGAGCAGTACTTC	CSARGASYEQYF
TRBJ1-1	many	TRBV5-1	NA	TGCGCCAGCAGCTTGGTGGCGGGAGGAGGTGGAACTGAAGCTTTCTTT	CASSLVAGGGGTEAFF
TRBJ2-2	many	TRBV6-2/TRBV6-3	TRBD1	TGTGCCAGCAGTTACTCGAGAAGGACAGGGGGTTCCGGGGAGCTGTTTTTT	CASSYSRRTGGSGELFF
TRBJ1-1	many	TRBV6-4	NA	TGTGCCAGCCTCGAATCATGGGGGTTAGTCATGAACACTGAAGCTTTCTTT	CASLESWGLVMNTEAFF
TRBJ1-1	many	TRBV28	NA	TGTGCCAGCAGGGCGGGACTGGTCGCTGAAGCTTTCTTT	CASRAGLVAEAFF
TRBJ2-7	NA	TRBV10-3	TRBD2	TGTGCCATCAGTGAGGGGACTAGCGGCTCCCACGAGCAGTACTTC	CAISEGTSGSHEQYF